The text below deals with one TCR beta chain. This record comes from a study of glioma-infiltrating T cells after dendritic cell vaccination. Primers: 60 V beta forward and 13 J beta reverse. TCRdb's copy holds only in-frame clones and misses some; the assay was immunoSEQ multiplex PCR. Altogether some 58,000 clones are present, around 85% being singletons, with the ten largest covering more than 8.5%. This CDR3 has 17 amino acids. Per the germline V gene, CDR1 is SGHTA and CDR2 is FQGNSA. V was clipped by 0 bases and J by 0 bases, with 12 bases between them. Indicated time point: after dendritic cell vaccination, including at tumor progression/relapse. Fresh-frozen tumor tissue and more than two years of survival data were available for all. Isocitrate dehydrogenase mutation was absent in all glioblastoma patients.

V and J are TRBV7-2 and TRBJ1-3; no reliable D call. This sequence originates from a human donor with glioblastoma. Specimen: blood, collected after dendritic cell vaccination. The CDR3 reads CASSLALGRGSGNTIYF. The CDR3 DNA is TGTGCCAGCAGCTTAGCGCTAGGCCGGGGCTCTGGAAACACCATATATTTT.